These 26 T cell receptor beta chains came from one sample sequenced in a study of blood T cell repertoires in COVID-19. The table came from immunoSEQ multiplex PCR; TCRdb's copy has only in-frame clones and leaves some out. The data contain around 180,000 clones, about four fifths of them singletons. The sequencing sample was made of peripheral blood. These TCRs come from a human donor in a cohort sampled during active COVID-19.

J is TRBJ1-2 and V is TRBV5-6; D is perhaps TRBD1 (6 bases). This CDR3 has 15 amino acids. CDR1 is SGHDT, CDR2 YYEEEE, per germline. V dropped 1 base and J dropped 5 bases, with 15 bases sitting between them. The CDR3 loop is CASSLLVRGGYGYTF. Here the CDR3 DNA reads TGTGCCAGCAGCTTGCTGGTCAGGGGCGGGTATGGCTACACCTTC.

The chain is built from TRBV24-1 and TRBJ1-2; tentatively, D is TRBD1 (6 bases). Germline V gives CDR1 KGHDR, CDR2 SFDVKD. V was clipped by 9 bases and J by 5 bases, with 30 bases between them. This CDR3 has 18 residues. The CDR3 DNA sequence: TGTGCCACCCGTTACAGCCATTGTTCAGGGGACCTCCTTTATGGCTACACCTTC. This encodes CATRYSHCSGDLLYGYTF.

The chain recombines TRBV2 with TRBJ2-7, with TRBD1 matching 12 bases. The V and J ends lost 5 bases and 5 bases, in that order; junction bases with no gene match: 7. The CDR3 spans 15 residues. CDR1 SNHLY and CDR2 FYNNEI come from the germline V gene. CDR3 DNA: TGTGCCAGCAGTCCTCCGGGACAGGGGGCGGACGAGCAGTACTTC. Protein product: CASSPPGQGADEQYF.

This clone was detected only a few times. The chain is built from TRBV7-6 and TRBJ1-6, with D perhaps TRBD1 (5 bases). The length of the CDR3 is 16 residues. V was shortened by 0 bases and J by 5 bases, with 11 bases between the two germline ends. The germline gives CDR1 SGHVS, CDR2 FNYEAQ. CDR3 protein: CASSLATRVDNSPLHF. The CDR3 DNA reads as TGTGCCAGCAGCTTAGCGACCAGGGTGGATAATTCACCCCTCCACTTT.

The genes are TRBV7-2 and TRBJ2-2; D may be TRBD2 (6 bases). Trimming shortened V by 6 bases and J by 3 bases, and 14 bases separated the two germline ends. The CDR3 loop spans 15 amino acids. Germline V gene sequence: CDR1 SGHTA, CDR2 FQGNSA. CDR3 protein: CASSNGGAHTGELFF. For the CDR3, the DNA is TGTGCCAGCAGTAACGGAGGGGCCCACACCGGGGAGCTGTTTTTT. Looking up the rest from reference TRBV7-2 and TRBJ2-2 gives the full variable domain: GAGVSQSPSNKVTEKGKDVELRCDPISGHTALYWYRQSLGQGLEFLIYFQGNSAPDKSGLPSDRFSAERTGGSVSTLTIQRTQQEDSAVYLCASSNGGAHTGELFFGEGSRLTVL.

This sequence joins TRBV9 and TRBJ1-5; 7 nucleotides line up with TRBD1. Germline trimming cut 2 bases from V and 3 bases from J; bases unmatched to any gene: 2. The CDR3 runs 14 residues. CDR1 SGDLS and CDR2 YYNGEE come from the germline V gene. The CDR3: CASSVGQFNQPQHF. CDR3 DNA sequence: TGTGCCAGCAGCGTGGGACAGTTCAATCAGCCCCAGCATTTT.

This chain uses TRBV12-5 with TRBJ1-6, with 8 positions matching TRBD1. The germline CDR1 and CDR2 sequences are LGHNT and FRNRAP. V dropped 4 bases and J dropped 6; count of bases not matched to a gene: 5. CDR3 length equals 15 residues. DNA for the CDR3: TGTGCTAGTGGTTCCAGACAGGGGAGTAATTCACCCCTCCACTTT. Residues: CASGSRQGSNSPLHF.

V is TRBV9 and J is TRBJ2-5; 8 bases are a match to TRBD2. The junction had 6 bases not matched to a gene; V was cut back by 4 bases and J by 4 bases. This CDR3 comprises 14 residues. Per the germline V gene, CDR1 is SGDLS and CDR2 is YYNGEE. The CDR3 region has the DNA TGTGCCAGCAGCTTCACAGCGGGGGTAGAGACCCAGTACTTC. This sequence encodes CASSFTAGVETQYF.

In DNA form, the CDR3 reads TGTGCCAGCAGCTTAGGCGCGGGGGCCTACTCCTACGAGCAGTACTTC. Its protein product is CASSLGAGAYSYEQYF. The chain has TRBV7-6 and TRBJ2-7; perhaps TRBD2 as D (7 bases). V lost 1 base and J lost 0, with 13 bases in between. CDR1 is SGHVS and CDR2 is FNYEAQ in the germline V gene. The CDR3 is 16 amino acids.

The table lists this clone with a few counts. The chain recombines TRBV10-3 with TRBJ2-7; D is perhaps TRBD2 (5 bases). The CDR3 extends over 14 amino acids. Deletions cut 7 bases from V and 2 bases from J, with 15 bases between. Looked up from germline, CDR1 is ENHRY and CDR2 is SYGVKD. CDR3: CAITSGGSAYEQYF. Written as DNA, the CDR3 is TGTGCCATCACCAGCGGCGGGTCCGCCTACGAGCAGTACTTC.

The chain employs TRBV21-1 and TRBJ2-7; the table's TRBD1 call for D was not verified on the DNA. TRBV21-1 is designated a pseudogene. The CDR3 is made up of 16 amino acids. This chain's CDR3 is CASSKERQGAVHEQYF. The CDR3 coding sequence is TGTGCCAGCAGCAAAGAGAGACAGGGGGCTGTCCACGAGCAGTACTTC.

The CDR3 spells CASSESNRDYEQYF. The CDR3 DNA reads as TGTGCCAGCAGTGAATCTAACAGAGACTACGAGCAGTACTTC. This chain joins TRBV25-1 and TRBJ2-7; D gene uncertain. CDR1 is MGHDK, CDR2 SYGVNS, per germline. The CDR3 runs to 14 residues. With 1 base removed from V and 3 bases from J, the gap between germline ends came to 10 bases.

This clone was observed a handful of times. This chain links TRBV30 with TRBJ2-7; 11 positions match TRBD1. Germline CDR1 GTSNPN, CDR2 SVGIG (reference sequence). The CDR3 sequence is 12 residues long. V trimming: 5 bases; J trimming: 4 bases; junction bases outside the gene matches: 1. CDR3 residues: CAWGDRGYEQYF. CDR3 coding DNA: TGTGCCTGGGGGGACAGGGGGTACGAGCAGTACTTC.

The chain has TRBV7-6 and TRBJ1-3; D is unclear. The CDR3 has 14 residues. The V end lost 2 bases, the J end lost 4 bases, and 9 bases lay between the germline ends. Germline V gene lookup returns CDR1 SGHVS and CDR2 FNYEAQ. Here the CDR3 DNA reads TGTGCCAGCAGCTTAAACGGGATCGGAAACACCATATATTTT. This sequence encodes CASSLNGIGNTIYF.

This clone occurred a few times. This sequence joins TRBV29-1 and TRBJ2-7; D perhaps matches TRBD2 (6 bases). V was shortened by 6 bases and J by 6 bases, with 12 bases between the two germline ends. Per germline, CDR1 SQVTM and CDR2 ANQGSEA. The CDR3 has 11 amino acids. The chain's CDR3 is CSVDPGGEQYF. For the CDR3, the DNA is TGCAGCGTCGACCCCGGGGGCGAGCAGTACTTC.

This chain joins TRBV19 and TRBJ1-1; perhaps TRBD1 as D (6 bases). CDR3 length: 13 amino acids. The germline V gene has CDR1 LNHDA and CDR2 SQIVND (reference sequence). The ends were cut back, 6 bases at V and 1 base at J, with 9 bases in the middle. The CDR3 is CASSKQGNTEAFF. The CDR3 bases are TGTGCCAGTAGCAAACAGGGGAACACTGAAGCTTTCTTT.

The rearrangement joins TRBV7-2 to TRBJ2-1; 7 bases are a match to TRBD2. V shed 7 bases and J 8 bases; nucleotides not matched to a gene: 11. This CDR3 is built from 14 residues. The V gene's germline CDR1 is SGHTA and CDR2 FQGNSA. CDR3: CASIWGRGEDEQFF. CDR3 bases: TGTGCCAGCATCTGGGGGAGGGGCGAAGATGAGCAGTTCTTC.

The V call is TRBV7-8, the J call TRBJ1-3; D may be TRBD1 (5 bases). CDR1 is SGHVS and CDR2 is FQNEAQ in the germline V gene. The length of the CDR3 is 15 residues. V lost 8 bases and J lost 0, with 14 bases in between. CDR3 amino acids: CASGEGSSSGNTIYF. The CDR3 DNA is TGTGCCAGCGGGGAGGGGTCGAGCTCTGGAAACACCATATATTTT. The variable domain in full, completed from reference TRBV7-8 and TRBJ1-3, reads GAGVSQSPRYKVAKRGQDVALRCDPISGHVSLFWYQQALGQGPEFLTYFQNEAQLDKSGLPSDRFFAERPEGSVSTLKIQRTQQEDSAVYLCASGEGSSSGNTIYFGEGSWLTVV.

The chain uses TRBV3-1 (or the pseudogene TRBV3-2) and TRBJ1-1; 10 nucleotides agree with TRBD1. This CDR3 is 17 amino acids long. The germline gives CDR1 LGHDT, CDR2 YNNKEL (reference sequence). Germline trimming cut 4 bases from V and 2 bases from J; bases unmatched to any gene: 10. The CDR3 loop reads CASSPRRTGGRNTEAFF. The CDR3 region has the DNA TGTGCCAGCAGCCCCCGCCGGACAGGGGGTCGAAACACTGAAGCTTTCTTT.

The chain links TRBV5-1 to TRBJ1-1; 7 bases line up with TRBD1. Trimming took 5 bases from V and 3 from J; bases not matched to a gene: 7. This CDR3 is built from 14 residues. Germline-derived CDR1 and CDR2 are SGHRS and YFSETQ. The CDR3 here is CASRDNTGDTEAFF. The CDR3 region has the DNA TGCGCCAGCAGGGACAATACAGGGGACACTGAAGCTTTCTTT.

The genes are TRBV2 and TRBJ2-7; D not resolved. The CDR3 spans 13 residues. Per germline, CDR1 SNHLY and CDR2 FYNNEI. V lost 1 base and J 3 bases, leaving 7 bases between the germline ends. CDR3 in amino acids: CASSEESYYEQYF. CDR3 nucleotide sequence: TGTGCCAGCAGTGAAGAGTCCTACTACGAGCAGTACTTC.

V is TRBV6-5 and J is TRBJ2-5; the D gene is possibly TRBD2 (6 bases). The CDR3 has 15 residues. Trimming shortened V by 7 bases and J by 5 bases, and 20 bases separated the two germline ends. CDR1 and CDR2 from the germline V gene are MNHEY and SVGAGI. This CDR3 is CASTPYGGPWETQYF. The DNA of the CDR3 is TGTGCCAGCACTCCCTACGGAGGGCCTTGGGAGACCCAGTACTTC.

The genes are TRBV2 and TRBJ1-1; 10 nucleotides match TRBD1. Trimming cost V 2 bases and J 5 bases; bases outside gene matches: 8. Germline loops: CDR1 SNHLY, CDR2 FYNNEI. CDR3 size: 16 residues. The CDR3, as DNA: TGTGCCAGCAGTGAATTCCCGGGACAGGGGATTACTGAAGCTTTCTTT. It specifies CASSEFPGQGITEAFF.

This chain links TRBV5-1 with TRBJ1-1; 11 bases map to TRBD1. In germline, CDR1 is SGHRS, CDR2 YFSETQ. The J segment lost 3 bases and the V segment lost 7 bases, leaving 8 bases of the junction unmatched. The CDR3 loop spans 15 amino acids. The CDR3 here is CASRYGQGADTEAFF. CDR3 coding DNA: TGCGCCAGCCGCTATGGACAGGGGGCGGACACTGAAGCTTTCTTT.

The chain uses TRBV2 and TRBJ1-6; D may be TRBD1 (6 bases). Trimming stripped 6 bases from V and 7 bases from J, with 16 bases between. The CDR3 runs to 15 residues. Germline lookup yields CDR1 SNHLY and CDR2 FYNNEI. This chain's CDR3 is CASREQGFGNSPLHF. The DNA for the CDR3 is TGTGCCAGCAGGGAACAGGGTTTCGGGAATTCACCCCTCCACTTT.

The chain uses TRBV9 and TRBJ2-1, with a tentative D call TRBD1 (7 bases). The CDR3 covers 17 residues. Germline V gene lookup returns CDR1 SGDLS and CDR2 YYNGEE. V lost 4 bases and J 4 bases, leaving 21 bases between the germline ends. DNA of the CDR3: TGTGCCAGCAGCTCTCAACTTGGGGGGACAGCTTACAATGAGCAGTTCTTC. This translates into CASSSQLGGTAYNEQFF.